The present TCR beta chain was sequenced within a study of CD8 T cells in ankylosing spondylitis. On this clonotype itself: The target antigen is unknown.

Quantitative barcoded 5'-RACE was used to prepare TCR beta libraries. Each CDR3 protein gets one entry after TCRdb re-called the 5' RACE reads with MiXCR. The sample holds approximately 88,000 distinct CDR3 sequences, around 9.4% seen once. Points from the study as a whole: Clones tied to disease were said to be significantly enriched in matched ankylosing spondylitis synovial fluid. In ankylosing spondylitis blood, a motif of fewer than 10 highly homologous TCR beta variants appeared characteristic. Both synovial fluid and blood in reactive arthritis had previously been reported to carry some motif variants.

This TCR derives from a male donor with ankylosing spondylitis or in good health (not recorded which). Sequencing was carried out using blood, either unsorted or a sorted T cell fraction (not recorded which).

The CDR3 region has the DNA TGTGCCAGCAGCTTAGGTAGCGGGGGTTACGAGCAGTACTTC. The encoded protein is CASSLGSGGYEQYF. The genes are TRBV7-2 and TRBJ2-7, with 9 bases matching TRBD2. In germline, CDR1 is SGHTA, CDR2 FQGNSA. The length of the CDR3 is 14 residues. V shed 1 base, J shed 4 bases, and the junction held 2 bases outside the gene matches.